These 14 T cell receptor beta chains originate from one sample sequenced in a study of T-cell memory formation after mild COVID-19 (dated by TCRdb to the early 2020s). The library was made by 5' RACE. The instrument was an Illumina NovaSeq 6000. Clones were called with MiXCR by TCRdb after fastp trimmed the public reads at Q25, and only in-frame beta chains were retained. One record per CDR3 amino acid sequence lists the most common genes and DNA. This sample is represented by some 250,000 distinct CDR3 sequences; over 9% of them were singletons. The top ten hold 20% to 25% of the sample. The specimen sequenced was PBMCs or a T cell subset sorted from them (not recorded which). The origin of the receptors is a man in his late teens or twenties who had mild COVID-19 (a few samples of this study predate the infection). The sample titles of this study are shuffled in the database, so cell type and time point are left out; the donor was told from shared clones.

V usage is TRBV27 and J usage is TRBJ2-5, with 11 bases lining up with TRBD2. Losses at the gene ends were 2 bases for V and 6 bases for J; bases not matched to a gene: 5. This CDR3 has 15 amino acids. Germline CDR1 is MNHEY and CDR2 is SMNVEV (reference sequence). Here the CDR3 reads CASSLGLAGVKTQYF. The CDR3 DNA follows: TGTGCCAGCAGTTTAGGACTAGCGGGTGTTAAGACCCAGTACTTC.

The chain uses TRBV29-1 and TRBJ1-2, with 7 bases aligning to TRBD1. CDR3 length: 15 amino acids. The V gene end was trimmed by 7 bases and the J gene end by 0 bases; junction bases not matched to a gene: 11. Per germline, CDR1 SQVTM and CDR2 ANQGSEA. The CDR3 spells CSDGTEFDPNYGYTF. In nucleotides, the CDR3 is TGCAGCGATGGGACAGAATTTGACCCTAACTATGGCTACACCTTC.

This clonotype occurred a few times. The chain is built from TRBV4-3 and TRBJ2-5; 7 bases match TRBD2. Looked up from germline, CDR1 is LGHNA and CDR2 is YSLEER. The CDR3 has 14 residues. V lost 8 bases and J lost 1; bases outside the gene matches: 7. The CDR3 region is CASGYSGSQETQYF. In DNA form, the CDR3 reads TGCGCCAGCGGATATAGCGGGTCCCAAGAGACCCAGTACTTC.

The V gene is TRBV12-1, the J gene TRBJ2-7; TRBD1, the table's D call, was not compared with the DNA. TRBV12-1 constitutes a pseudogene. The CDR3 has 17 amino acids. CDR3 coding DNA: TGTGCCAGCAGCTTTGTTATGCCCGGGACACGGTCCTACGAGCAGTACGTC. Protein sequence: CASSFVMPGTRSYEQYV.

This chain joins TRBV12-3 or TRBV12-4 and TRBJ2-3; 14 bases are a match to TRBD2. Trimming cost V 6 bases and J 5 bases; bases outside gene matches: 4. The CDR3 is 15 amino acids. CDR3 in amino acids: CASRYGTSGGDTQYF. CDR3 in DNA: TGTGCCAGCAGATACGGGACTAGCGGGGGAGATACGCAGTATTTT.

This clonotype was detected a few times. The genes are TRBV29-1 and TRBJ1-2; 9 nucleotides agree with TRBD1. The CDR3 sequence is 12 residues long. J lost 8 bases, V lost 5 bases, and 6 bases had no gene match. CDR1 SQVTM and CDR2 ANQGSEA come from the germline V gene. CDR3 residues: CSVSWTGEGYTF. In DNA form, the CDR3 reads TGCAGCGTTTCCTGGACAGGGGAAGGCTACACCTTC. Variable domain in full (rest from reference TRBV29-1 and TRBJ1-2): SAVISQKPSRDICQRGTSLTIQCQVDSQVTMMFWYRQQPGQSLTLIATANQGSEATYESGFVIDKFPISRPNLTFSTLTVSNMSPEDSSIYLCSVSWTGEGYTFGSGTRLTVV.

The chain couples TRBV10-3 to TRBJ2-5; possibly TRBD1 for D (5 bases). Trimming removed 3 bases from V and 9 bases from J, with 14 bases in between. Germline loops: CDR1 ENHRY, CDR2 SYGVKD. The CDR3 is 13 amino acids. In nucleotides, the CDR3 is TGTGCCATCAGTGAATGGACCCGCAGGGCCCAGTACTTC. Translated: CAISEWTRRAQYF.

This clonotype showed up just a few times. V and J are TRBV9 and TRBJ1-5, with 7 bases that match TRBD1. CDR3 length: 19 amino acids. Germline assignment: CDR1 SGDLS and CDR2 YYNGEE. V was pared by 4 bases and J by 0 bases, with 16 bases of the junction left unmatched. The CDR3 is CASSQQGTARYYSNQPQHF. In DNA, the CDR3 is TGTGCCAGCAGCCAACAAGGGACAGCCCGTTATTATAGCAATCAGCCCCAGCATTTT. Full variable domain (missing parts from reference TRBV9 and TRBJ1-5): DSGVTQTPKHLITATGQRVTLRCSPRSGDLSVYWYQQSLDQGLQFLIQYYNGEERAKGNILERFSAQQFPDLHSELNLSSLELGDSALYFCASSQQGTARYYSNQPQHFGDGTRLSIL.

The V gene is TRBV20-1, the J gene TRBJ1-1, with TRBD1 matching over 9 bases. The CDR3 length is 16 residues. Germline CDR1 and CDR2: DFQATT and SNEGSKA (reference sequence). The J segment lost 2 bases and the V segment lost 6 bases, leaving 13 bases of the junction unmatched. Written as DNA, the CDR3 is TGCAGTGCAAGGGACAGGGCGGTTGGGTTAAACACTGAAGCTTTCTTT. The encoded protein is CSARDRAVGLNTEAFF.

V gene TRBV9 combines with J gene TRBJ1-1, with a tentative D call TRBD1 (5 bases). V was pared by 0 bases and J by 1 base, with 10 bases between. Germline CDR1 and CDR2: SGDLS and YYNGEE. The CDR3 covers 15 residues. CDR3 DNA: TGTGCCAGCAGCGTAGGGACATTCGGGAACACTGAAGCTTTCTTT. As protein: CASSVGTFGNTEAFF. The variable domain in full, completed from reference TRBV9 and TRBJ1-1, reads DSGVTQTPKHLITATGQRVTLRCSPRSGDLSVYWYQQSLDQGLQFLIQYYNGEERAKGNILERFSAQQFPDLHSELNLSSLELGDSALYFCASSVGTFGNTEAFFGQGTRLTVV.

The chain combines TRBV5-1 with TRBJ2-2; no clear D gene. Germline V gene data show CDR1 as SGHRS and CDR2 as YFSETQ. V lost 1 base to trimming and J lost 0 bases, with 7 bases between them. This CDR3 contains 15 residues. In DNA, the CDR3 is TGCGCCAGCAGCTTGTCAACGGCGAACACCGGGGAGCTGTTTTTT. Amino acids: CASSLSTANTGELFF.

This clonotype was seen a handful of times. V gene TRBV18 combines with J gene TRBJ1-2; D may be TRBD1 (6 bases). CDR3 length equals 13 residues. V was cut by 4 bases and J by 8 bases, with 14 bases left in between. Germline V CDR1 and CDR2: KGHSH, LQKENI. This chain's CDR3 is CASSRTAKGGYTF. CDR3 DNA sequence: TGTGCCAGCTCACGGACAGCCAAAGGCGGCTACACCTTC.

This clonotype has more than one count but fewer than ten. This chain joins TRBV5-4 and TRBJ2-5; 10 nucleotides match TRBD1. Unmatched junction bases numbered 10, after V lost 4 bases and J lost 4 bases. This CDR3 comprises 16 residues. The germline V gene has CDR1 SGHNT and CDR2 YYREEE (reference sequence). Here the CDR3 DNA reads TGTGCCAGCAGCCATCCTCCCGGGACAGGGGTAGAGACCCAGTACTTC. Translating it yields CASSHPPGTGVETQYF.

The CDR3 nucleotides are TGTGCCAGCACGGGAGCGAGCGGGGGGGCCAATGAGCAGTTCTTC. Translation: CASTGASGGANEQFF. V gene TRBV27 combines with J gene TRBJ2-1; 10 bases are a match to TRBD2. Germline V gene data show CDR1 as MNHEY and CDR2 as SMNVEV (reference sequence). This CDR3 comprises 15 residues. Losses at the gene ends were 7 bases for V and 6 bases for J; bases not matched to a gene: 9.